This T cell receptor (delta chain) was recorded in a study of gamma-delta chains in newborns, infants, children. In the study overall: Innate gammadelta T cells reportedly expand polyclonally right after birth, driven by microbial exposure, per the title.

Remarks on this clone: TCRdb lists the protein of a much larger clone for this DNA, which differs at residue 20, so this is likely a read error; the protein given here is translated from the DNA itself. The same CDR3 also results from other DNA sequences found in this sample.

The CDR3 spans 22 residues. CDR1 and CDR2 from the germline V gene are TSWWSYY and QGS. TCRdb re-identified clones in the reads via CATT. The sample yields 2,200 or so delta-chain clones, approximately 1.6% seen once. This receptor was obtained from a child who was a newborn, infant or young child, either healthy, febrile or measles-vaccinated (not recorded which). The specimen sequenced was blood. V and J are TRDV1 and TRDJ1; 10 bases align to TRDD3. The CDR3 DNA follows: TGTGCTCTTGGGGAGGTCCAATCCTACCCAGTGGGGGATACAGGGTACACCGATAAAATCATCTTT. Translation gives CALGEVQSYPVGDTGYTDKIIF.